The clone carrying this TCR beta chain was seen only a few times. The data are from a study of T cells in Graves' hyperthyroidism and ophthalmopathy. Amplification of TCR beta CDR3 regions used RNA as the template. Initially, a first-round RT-PCR of the TCR CDR3 employed the HTBI primer set. MiXCR, run by TCRdb on the multiplex PCR reads, gives a single entry per CDR3 protein. The repertoire holds about 640,000 distinct CDR3 sequences, around 21% seen once, with under 35% in the top ten. The germline CDR1 and CDR2 sequences are MGHRA and YSYEKL. The V and J ends lost 4 bases and 4 bases, in that order; junction bases with no gene match: 13. The CDR3 is 17 amino acids.

Sequencing was performed on blood. The receptor comes from a man aged 30-40 years with Graves' ophthalmopathy. This sequence joins TRBV4-1 and TRBJ2-7; TRBD2 aligns across 10 bases. The CDR3 spells CASSPLGLAGEGYEQYF. In DNA form, the CDR3 reads TGCGCCAGCAGCCCCTTGGGGCTAGCGGGAGAAGGGTACGAGCAGTACTTC.